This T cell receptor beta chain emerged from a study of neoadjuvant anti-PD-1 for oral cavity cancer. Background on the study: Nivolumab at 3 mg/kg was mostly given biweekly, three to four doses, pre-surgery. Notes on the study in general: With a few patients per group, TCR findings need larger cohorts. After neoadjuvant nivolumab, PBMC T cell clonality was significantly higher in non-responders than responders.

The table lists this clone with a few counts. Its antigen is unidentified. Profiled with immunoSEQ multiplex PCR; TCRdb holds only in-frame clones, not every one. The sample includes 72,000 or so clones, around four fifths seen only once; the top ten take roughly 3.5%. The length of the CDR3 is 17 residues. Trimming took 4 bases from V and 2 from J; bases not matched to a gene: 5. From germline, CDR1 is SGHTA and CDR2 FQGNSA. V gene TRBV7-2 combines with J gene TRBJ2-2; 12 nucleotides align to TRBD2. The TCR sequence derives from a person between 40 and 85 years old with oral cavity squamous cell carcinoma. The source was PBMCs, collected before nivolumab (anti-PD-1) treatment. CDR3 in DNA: TGTGCCAGCAGCTCCGCTAGCGGGGGGGCTAACACCGGGGAGCTGTTTTTT. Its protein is CASSSASGGANTGELFF. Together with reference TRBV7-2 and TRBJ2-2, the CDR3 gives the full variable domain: GAGVSQSPSNKVTEKGKDVELRCDPISGHTALYWYRQSLGQGLEFLIYFQGNSAPDKSGLPSDRFSAERTGGSVSTLTIQRTQQEDSAVYLCASSSASGGANTGELFFGEGSRLTVL.